This T cell receptor (beta chain) was identified during a study of T cell repertoires in cytomegalovirus infection. At the level of the study: From public TCR beta signatures came an indication of both CMV infection and matching HLA type.

A word on this clonotype: Its specificity is unknown.

Study-wide results and limits: There were HLA-C-restricted CMV-specific TCR beta clonotypes dominating the ex vivo response. Carriers of CMV and the relevant HLA type were discriminated by public TCR beta frequency.

The V end was cut by 1 base, the J end by 0 bases, with 6 bases between. This CDR3 spans 13 amino acids. Germline V gene data show CDR1 as DFQATT and CDR2 as SNEGSKA (reference sequence). A single record per CDR3 protein comes from TCRdb applying MiXCR to the reads. The table shows approximately 320,000 distinct CDR3 sequences, with 8% to 10% occurring only once. The clonotype originates from a human donor in good health (CMV status not recorded). Some clones in this sample may be carry-over from other donors' samples. This chain links TRBV20-1 with TRBJ2-5; D gene ambiguous. Sequencing was performed on PBMCs. CDR3 residues: CSARATNQETQYF. The CDR3 nucleotides are TGCAGTGCTAGAGCTACTAACCAAGAGACCCAGTACTTC.